The TCR beta chain under discussion was sequenced for a study of T-cell reconstitution after alpha-beta-depleted transplantation in children. This clonotype was observed many times. Its cognate antigen is unknown. Preparation of the TCRbeta library used unique molecular identifiers. TCRdb redid the calling of the PCR reads with MiXCR, one entry per CDR3 protein. The sample has more than 300,000 distinct CDR3 sequences, roughly 15% seen once. Study findings and constraints: Some patients' high day-60 TCRbeta diversity was attributed to recipient cells surviving conditioning.

Germline V gene data show CDR1 as SGHDT and CDR2 as YYEEEE. V trimming: 0 bases; J trimming: 0 bases; junction bases outside the gene matches: 0. This CDR3 has 15 amino acids. Source: PBMCs, mostly from graft donor cells, taken 360 days after TCRalphabeta/CD19-depleted stem cell transplant. This chain links TRBV5-6 with TRBJ2-1, with 7 bases that match TRBD1. This receptor was taken from a male patient aged 2-15 years who had a stem cell transplant for acute lymphoblastic leukemia, so the T cells may come from the graft donor. CDR3 nucleotide sequence: TGTGCCAGCAGCTTGGGGACAGGCTCCTACAATGAGCAGTTCTTC. Translating it yields CASSLGTGSYNEQFF.